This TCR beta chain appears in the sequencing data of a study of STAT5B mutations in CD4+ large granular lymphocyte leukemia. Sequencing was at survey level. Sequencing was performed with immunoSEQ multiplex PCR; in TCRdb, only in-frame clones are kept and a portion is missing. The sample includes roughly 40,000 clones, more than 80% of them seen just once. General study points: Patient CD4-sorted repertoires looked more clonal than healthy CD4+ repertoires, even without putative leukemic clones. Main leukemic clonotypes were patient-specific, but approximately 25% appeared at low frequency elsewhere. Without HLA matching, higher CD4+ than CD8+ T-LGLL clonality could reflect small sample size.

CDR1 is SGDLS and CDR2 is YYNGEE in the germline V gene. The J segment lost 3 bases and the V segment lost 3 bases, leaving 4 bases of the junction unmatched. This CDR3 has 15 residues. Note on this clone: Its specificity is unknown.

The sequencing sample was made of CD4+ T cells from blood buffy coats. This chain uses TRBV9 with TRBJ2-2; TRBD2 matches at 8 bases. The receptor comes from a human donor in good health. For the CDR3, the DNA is TGTGCCAGCAGCGGGGCTAGCGGGTACACCGGGGAGCTGTTTTTT. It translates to CASSGASGYTGELFF.